One T cell receptor beta chain is described in this entry. Its binding antigen is unknown. Base quality data are lacking; no much larger clone is found one base away. The sample comes from a study of beta chain features in type 1 diabetes (dated by TCRdb to between 2018 and 2020). At the level of the whole study: Mean age, gender distribution, total cell number and subset yield were not different between patients and healthy donors. A total of about 99,000,000 sorted cells were examined across all samples, and RNA yield correlated strongly with the number of cells per subset. In the study, TCRB repertoires of sorted circulating CD4+ T cell subsets from recently diagnosed type 1 diabetes patients were compared with those of matched healthy donors. Regulatory and stem cell-like memory subsets were isolated from only 8 patients and about 8 healthy donors, whereas naive and central memory subsets came from all 30 or so donors.

From each donor, a single peripheral blood sample of 90 to 150 mL on average was drawn into heparinised tubes. A BD FACSAria II was used to sort naive, central memory, regulatory and stem cell-like memory CD4+ T cells with a panel that included CD45RO, CCR7, CD25, CD127, CD95 and CD27. Every sorted population had a purity above 95%. Right away, PBMCs were isolated by Lymphoprep density gradient centrifugation and were stained directly, with no culture step. So that batch effects would be minimized, each experiment stained and sorted samples in pairs, pairing one healthy donor with one patient. The CDR3 measures 13 amino acids from cysteine to phenylalanine. Only CDR3 DNA is held: 39 bases, read in frame from base 1. V is reduced by 6 bases and J by 2 bases, leaving a spacing of 10 bases between them. Per the germline V gene, MNHEY is the CDR1 and SVGAGI is the CDR2. All of the isolated RNA was reverse transcribed with the High Capacity cDNA Reverse Transcription Kit, so expressed TCRB transcripts were sequenced. Naive, central memory and regulatory T cell samples underwent deep immunoSEQ sequencing, averaging roughly 3.3 million total reads per sample. After sorted cells were lysed in RLT buffer, RNA was extracted with DNase-treated RNeasy Micro or Mini kits, with the choice depending on cell number. To prevent cross-contamination, every cell subset was processed on its own, while patient and healthy donor samples were processed together. TCRB sequences were amplified from cDNA with the immunoSEQ multiplex PCR, producing 87-bp fragments spanning the CDR3 region. Sequencing of the amplicons was performed on the Illumina HiSeq platform. The original methods were these. PCR bias was corrected computationally using synthetic template baselines, and reads within Hamming distance 2 were collapsed, with unmergeable singletons discarded. By aligning reads against IMGT, V, D and J genes, CDR3 length, and insertions or deletions at six rearrangement sites were assigned. Clonotype counts were normalized to sorted cell number within each subset before computing true diversity and Gini coefficients with the tcR R package. The overlap coefficient, calculated on TCRB nucleotide sequences, was used to measure repertoire sharing. As a proxy for the pre-selection repertoire, out-of-frame TCRB sequences from naive cells were analyzed. Imported from immuneACCESS, the table was reduced by TCRdb to in-frame sequences with V and J called. These copies leave out some clones; in studies compared against another copy, an unresolved V gene accounts for under half, and the cause of the remainder is not known. For V, J and clone size, that table is used; D and trimming come from the DNA. This sample gives some 350,000 clones in total; approximately 12% of them show up just once. In total, the top ten clones hold 0.013% to 0.015% of the sample.

Beyond this particular receptor, the publication reports: Fewer insertions and more nucleotide deletions at VDJ recombination sites were observed in patients with type 1 diabetes, implying thymic rearrangement abnormalities. Shorter templates might be favored by PCR, yet because patient and control samples were amplified and corrected together, any such skew would affect both groups equally. HLA sub-analyses involved small numbers of individuals, so any influence of HLA type on TCRB rearrangement remained unresolved. Naive, central memory and regulatory TCRB repertoires appeared to be more similar among patients than among healthy donors. Because cDNA was sequenced instead of genomic DNA, activated cells with high expression could be over-represented, although the groups did not differ in activation or CD3 levels. A moderate but significant shortening of TCRB CDR3 length was observed in type 1 diabetes patients in all four CD4+ subsets.

The V and J segments used are TRBV6-5 and TRBJ2-5; TRBD2 is possibly the D segment (5 matching bases). Sequencing input: naive CD4+ T cells from blood. The meaning of the sample's cell subset or site label: true naive CD4+ T cells. This receptor was obtained from a woman younger than 30 with type 1 diabetes. The DNA sequence is as follows: TGTGCCAGCAGGTGGACTCCTCAAGAGACCCAGTACTTC. The translation is CASRWTPQETQYF.